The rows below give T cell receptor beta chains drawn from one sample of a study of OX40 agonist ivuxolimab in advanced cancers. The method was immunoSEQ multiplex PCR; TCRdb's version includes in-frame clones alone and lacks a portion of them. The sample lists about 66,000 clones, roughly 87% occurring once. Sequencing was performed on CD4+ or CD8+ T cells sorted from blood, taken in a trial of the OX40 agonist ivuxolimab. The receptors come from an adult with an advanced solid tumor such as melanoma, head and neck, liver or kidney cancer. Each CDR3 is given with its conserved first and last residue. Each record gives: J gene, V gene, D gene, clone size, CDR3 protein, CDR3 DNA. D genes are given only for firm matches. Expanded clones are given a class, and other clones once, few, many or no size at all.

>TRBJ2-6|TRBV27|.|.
CASMKSAVLSGANVLTF
TGTGCCAGCATGAAATCAGCGGTCCTCTCTGGGGCCAACGTCCTGACTTTC
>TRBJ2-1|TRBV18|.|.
CASSETPLATEQFF
TGTGCCAGCTCAGAGACACCTTTAGCGACTGAGCAGTTCTTC
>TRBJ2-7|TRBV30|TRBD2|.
CASSPAGVSSYEQYF
TGTGCCTCATCTCCAGCGGGGGTGAGCTCCTACGAGCAGTACTTC
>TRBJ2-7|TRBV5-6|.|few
CASSFNGVEQYF
TGTGCCAGCAGCTTTAACGGGGTCGAGCAGTACTTC
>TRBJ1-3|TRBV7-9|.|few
CASSFGAGGNTIYF
TGTGCCAGCAGCTTTGGGGCAGGCGGAAACACCATATATTTT
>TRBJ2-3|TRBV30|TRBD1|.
CASGQGTDTQYF
TGTGCCTCCGGACAGGGCACAGATACGCAGTATTTT
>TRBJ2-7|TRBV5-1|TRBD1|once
CASSWGQGASYEQYF
TGCGCCAGCAGCTGGGGACAGGGTGCCTCCTACGAGCAGTACTTC
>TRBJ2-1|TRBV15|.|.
CATSRDFNNEQFF
TGTGCCACCAGCAGAGATTTCAACAATGAGCAGTTCTTC
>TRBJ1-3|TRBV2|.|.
CASTRVLSGNTIYF
TGTGCCAGCACCCGGGTTCTCTCTGGAAACACCATATATTTT
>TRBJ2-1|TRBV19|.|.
CASSIGGKWNEQFF
TGTGCCAGTAGTATAGGTGGTAAGTGGAATGAGCAGTTCTTC
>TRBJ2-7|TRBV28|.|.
CASRLTPANEQYF
TGTGCCAGCAGATTAACTCCGGCGAACGAGCAGTACTTC
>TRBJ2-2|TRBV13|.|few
CASSSLPPPMATGELFF
TGTGCCAGCAGCTCACTCCCTCCTCCTATGGCGACCGGGGAGCTGTTTTTT
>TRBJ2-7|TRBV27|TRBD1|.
CASSFGDRSYEQYF
TGTGCCAGCAGTTTCGGGGACAGAAGCTACGAGCAGTACTTC
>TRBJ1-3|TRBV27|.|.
CASSLSRASGNTIYF
TGTGCCAGCAGTTTATCTCGGGCCTCGGGAAACACCATATATTTT
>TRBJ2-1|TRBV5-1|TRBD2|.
CASSSIAGWNEQFF
TGCGCCAGCAGCTCGATAGCGGGGTGGAATGAGCAGTTCTTC
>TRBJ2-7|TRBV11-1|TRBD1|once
CASSSKTGVYEQYF
TGTGCCAGCAGCTCAAAGACAGGGGTCTACGAGCAGTACTTC
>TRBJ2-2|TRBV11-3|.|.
CASSAFPGLTNTGELFF
TGTGCCAGCAGCGCCTTCCCGGGACTTACGAACACCGGGGAGCTGTTTTTT
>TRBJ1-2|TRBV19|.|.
CASETPRQPYGYTF
TGTGCCAGTGAAACCCCGCGACAGCCCTATGGCTACACCTTC
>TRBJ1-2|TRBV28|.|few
CASSLSGDGYTF
TGTGCCAGCAGTTTATCGGGAGATGGCTACACCTTC
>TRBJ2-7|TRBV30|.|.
CAWSVGVAESYEQYF
TGTGCCTGGAGTGTCGGGGTAGCGGAATCTTACGAGCAGTACTTC
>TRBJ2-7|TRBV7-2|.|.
CASNLRGVSYEQYF
TGTGCCAGCAACCTCAGGGGGGTTTCCTACGAGCAGTACTTC
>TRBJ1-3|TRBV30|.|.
CAWSLDSGGNTIYF
TGTGCCTGGAGTTTGGACAGTGGGGGAAACACCATATATTTT
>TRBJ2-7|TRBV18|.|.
CASSQGRITYEQYF
TGTGCCAGCTCACAAGGACGGATTACCTACGAGCAGTACTTC
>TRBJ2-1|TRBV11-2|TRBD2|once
CASSPRAGAYNEQFF
TGTGCCAGCAGCCCAAGGGCGGGGGCCTACAATGAGCAGTTCTTC
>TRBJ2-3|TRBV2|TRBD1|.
CASRFTGDHTQYF
TGTGCCAGCAGATTCACAGGGGATCATACGCAGTATTTT
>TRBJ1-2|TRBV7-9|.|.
CASSLDPGAPAGYTF
TGTGCCAGCAGCTTAGATCCAGGGGCCCCGGCTGGCTACACCTTC
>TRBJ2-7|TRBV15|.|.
CATSRTRAYEQYF
TGTGCCACCAGCAGGACCAGGGCCTACGAGCAGTACTTC
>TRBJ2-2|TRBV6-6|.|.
CASSPSTGELFF
TGTGCCAGCAGTCCCTCTACCGGGGAGCTGTTTTTT
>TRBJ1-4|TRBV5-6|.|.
CASSFSGEKLFF
TGTGCCAGCAGCTTTTCCGGAGAAAAACTGTTTTTT
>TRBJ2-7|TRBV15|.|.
CATSRDFGIASSYEQYF
TGTGCCACCAGCAGAGATTTCGGGATAGCGAGCTCCTACGAGCAGTACTTC
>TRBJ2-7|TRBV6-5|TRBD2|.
CASSYTSGYEQYF
TGTGCCAGCAGTTATACTAGCGGGTACGAGCAGTACTTC
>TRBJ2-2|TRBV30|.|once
CAWLDQNTGELFF
TGTGCCTGGCTGGACCAAAACACCGGGGAGCTGTTTTTT
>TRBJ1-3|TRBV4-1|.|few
CASSQVPDSSGNTIYF
TGCGCCAGCAGCCAAGTCCCAGACAGCTCTGGAAACACCATATATTTT
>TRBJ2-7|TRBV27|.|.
CASRLDGRGFPYEQYF
TGTGCCAGCAGATTGGACGGACGGGGATTCCCCTACGAGCAGTACTTC
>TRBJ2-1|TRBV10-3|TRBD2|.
CAITGLAGDGEQFF
TGTGCCATCACCGGACTAGCGGGAGACGGAGAGCAGTTCTTC
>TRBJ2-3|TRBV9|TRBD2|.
CASSAGLGGTDTQYF
TGTGCCAGCAGCGCGGGACTAGGCGGTACAGATACGCAGTATTTT
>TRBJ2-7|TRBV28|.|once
CASSLSKTYEQYF
TGTGCCAGCAGTTTGAGTAAAACCTACGAGCAGTACTTC
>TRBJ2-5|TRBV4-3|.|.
CASSQDASGGPRETQYF
TGCGCCAGCAGCCAAGATGCGTCAGGGGGGCCAAGGGAGACCCAGTACTTC
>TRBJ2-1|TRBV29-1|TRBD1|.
CSADRVGYNEQFF
TGCAGCGCGGACAGGGTGGGCTACAATGAGCAGTTCTTC
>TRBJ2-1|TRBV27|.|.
CASSTHPYNEQFF
TGTGCCAGCAGTACACACCCGTACAATGAACAGTTCTTC
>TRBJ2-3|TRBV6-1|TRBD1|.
CASSPDRVADTQYF
TGTGCCAGCAGCCCTGACAGGGTCGCAGATACGCAGTATTTT
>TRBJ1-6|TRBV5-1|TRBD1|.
CASSLSAGGLSPLHF
TGCGCCAGCAGCTTGTCGGCAGGGGGCCTCTCACCCCTCCACTTT
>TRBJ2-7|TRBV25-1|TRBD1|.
CASSENLAFGTGGYEQYF
TGTGCCAGCAGTGAAAACCTGGCATTCGGGACAGGGGGCTACGAGCAGTACTTC
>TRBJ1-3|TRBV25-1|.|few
CASSLETGTVSGNTIYF
TGTGCCAGCTCACTAGAGACCGGGACCGTCTCTGGAAACACCATATATTTT
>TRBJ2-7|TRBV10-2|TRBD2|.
CASTQGLADYEQYF
TGCGCCAGCACCCAGGGACTAGCGGACTACGAGCAGTACTTC
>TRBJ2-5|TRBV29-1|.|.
CSVYYLETQYF
TGCAGCGTTTACTACCTGGAGACCCAGTACTTC
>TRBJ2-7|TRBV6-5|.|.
CASSYSPTSYEQYF
TGTGCCAGCAGTTACTCACCCACATCCTACGAGCAGTACTTC
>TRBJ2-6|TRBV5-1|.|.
CASSRGLAISGANVLTF
TGCGCCAGCAGTCGGGGACTTGCAATCTCTGGGGCCAACGTCCTGACTTTC
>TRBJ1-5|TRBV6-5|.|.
CASQRQAGFQPQHF
TGTGCCAGCCAGAGACAGGCCGGTTTTCAGCCCCAGCATTTT
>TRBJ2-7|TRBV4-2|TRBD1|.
CASSQDYRGTSYEQYF
TGTGCCAGCAGCCAAGACTACAGGGGGACCTCCTACGAGCAGTACTTC
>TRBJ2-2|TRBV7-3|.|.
CASSEQGTGELFF
TGTGCCAGCAGCGAACAGGGTACCGGGGAGCTGTTTTTT
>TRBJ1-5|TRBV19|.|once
CASSIGGGWGNQPQHF
TGTGCCAGTAGTATTGGGGGAGGGTGGGGCAATCAGCCCCAGCATTTT
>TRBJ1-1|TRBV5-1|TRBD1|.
CASSWGTGGTEAFF
TGCGCCAGCAGCTGGGGGACAGGGGGCACTGAAGCTTTCTTT
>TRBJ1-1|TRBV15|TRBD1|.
CATSRGTGGLTEAFF
TGTGCCACCAGCAGAGGGACAGGGGGGCTCACTGAAGCTTTCTTT
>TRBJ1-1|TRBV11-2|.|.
CASSPSPGGGTEAFF
TGTGCCAGCAGCCCGTCTCCTGGGGGAGGAACTGAAGCTTTCTTT
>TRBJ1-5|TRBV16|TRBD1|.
CASSSGQLATQPQHF
TGTGCCAGCAGCTCGGGACAGCTCGCCACACAGCCCCAGCATTTT